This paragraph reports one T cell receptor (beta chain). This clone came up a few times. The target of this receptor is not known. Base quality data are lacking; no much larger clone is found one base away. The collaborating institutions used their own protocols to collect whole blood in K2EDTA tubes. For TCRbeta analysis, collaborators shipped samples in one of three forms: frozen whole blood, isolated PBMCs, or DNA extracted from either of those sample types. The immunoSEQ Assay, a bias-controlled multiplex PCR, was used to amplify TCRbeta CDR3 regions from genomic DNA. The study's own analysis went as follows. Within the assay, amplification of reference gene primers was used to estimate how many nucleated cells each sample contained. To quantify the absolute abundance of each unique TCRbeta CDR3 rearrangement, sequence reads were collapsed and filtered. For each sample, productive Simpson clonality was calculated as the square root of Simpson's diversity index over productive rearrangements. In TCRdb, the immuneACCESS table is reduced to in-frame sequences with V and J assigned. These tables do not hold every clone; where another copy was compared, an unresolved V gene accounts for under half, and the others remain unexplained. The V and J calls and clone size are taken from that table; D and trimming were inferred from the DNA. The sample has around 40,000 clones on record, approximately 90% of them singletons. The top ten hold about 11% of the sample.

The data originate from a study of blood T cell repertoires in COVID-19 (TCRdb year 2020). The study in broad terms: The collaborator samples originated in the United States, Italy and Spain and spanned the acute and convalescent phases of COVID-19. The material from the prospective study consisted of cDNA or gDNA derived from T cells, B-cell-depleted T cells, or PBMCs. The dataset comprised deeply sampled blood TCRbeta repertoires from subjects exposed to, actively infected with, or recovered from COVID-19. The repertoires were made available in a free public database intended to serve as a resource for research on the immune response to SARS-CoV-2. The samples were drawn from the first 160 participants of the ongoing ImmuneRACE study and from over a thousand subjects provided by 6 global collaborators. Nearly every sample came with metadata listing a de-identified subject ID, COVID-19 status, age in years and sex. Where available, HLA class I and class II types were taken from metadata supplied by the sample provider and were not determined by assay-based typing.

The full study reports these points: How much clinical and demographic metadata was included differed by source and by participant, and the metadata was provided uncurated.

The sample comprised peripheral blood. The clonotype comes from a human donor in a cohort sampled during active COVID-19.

In nucleotides, the sequence is TGCGCCAGCAGCCCCGACAGGGCTTATGGCTACACCTTC. Its protein product is CASSPDRAYGYTF. The sequence is built from TRBV5-1 and TRBJ1-2, and 7 junctional nucleotides match TRBD1. Inclusive of the bounding cysteine and phenylalanine, the CDR3 is 13 residues long. The retained sequence is limited to the CDR3, 39 bases, with the frame set at the first base. V has 4 bases trimmed and J has 5 bases trimmed; junction bases matching no gene number 5. Looking up the germline V gene yields CDR1 SGHRS and CDR2 YFSETQ.